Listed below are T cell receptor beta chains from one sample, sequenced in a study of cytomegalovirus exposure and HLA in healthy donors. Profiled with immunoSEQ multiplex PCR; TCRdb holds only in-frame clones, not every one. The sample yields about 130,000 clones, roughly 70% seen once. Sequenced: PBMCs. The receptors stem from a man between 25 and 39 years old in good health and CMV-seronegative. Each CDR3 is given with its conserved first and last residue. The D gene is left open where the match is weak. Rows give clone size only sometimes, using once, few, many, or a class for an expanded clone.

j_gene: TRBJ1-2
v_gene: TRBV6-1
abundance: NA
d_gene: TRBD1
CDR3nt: TGTGCCAGCAGTGACGACAGGGCTGGTGGCTACACCTTC
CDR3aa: CASSDDRAGGYTF

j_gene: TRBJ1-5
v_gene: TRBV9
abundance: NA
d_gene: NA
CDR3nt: TGTGCCAGCAGCAAAACAGGGTCCCGGGGACTAAATCAGCCCCAGCATTTT
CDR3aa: CASSKTGSRGLNQPQHF

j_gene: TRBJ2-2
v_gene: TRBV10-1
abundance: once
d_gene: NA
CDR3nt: TGCGCCAGCAGTCAGAGCGCTTCGGGCGGGGAGCTGTTTTTT
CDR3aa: CASSQSASGGELFF

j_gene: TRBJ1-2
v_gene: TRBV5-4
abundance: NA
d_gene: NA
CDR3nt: TGTGCCAGCAGCTTGGCCAGGAGACAGATAACTGTTTCAAACTATGGCTACACCTTC
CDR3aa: CASSLARRQITVSNYGYTF

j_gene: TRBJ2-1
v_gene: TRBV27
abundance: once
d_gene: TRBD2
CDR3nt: TGTGCCAGCAGTCTTAAACTAGCGGGGTACTACAATGAGCAGTTCTTC
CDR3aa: CASSLKLAGYYNEQFF

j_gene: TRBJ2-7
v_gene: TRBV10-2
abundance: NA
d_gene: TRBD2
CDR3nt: TGCGCCAGCAGGCGAGGCGGGGGGCCATCCTACGAGCAGTACTTC
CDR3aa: CASRRGGGPSYEQYF

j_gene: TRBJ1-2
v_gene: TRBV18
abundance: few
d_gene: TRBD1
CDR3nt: TGTGCCAGCTCACCAACGGTTCCGACAGGGGTATATGGCTACACCTTC
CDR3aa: CASSPTVPTGVYGYTF

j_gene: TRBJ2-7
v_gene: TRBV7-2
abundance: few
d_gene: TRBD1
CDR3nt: TGTGCCAGCAGCTTAGGGCAGGGGGCTTACGAGCAGTACTTC
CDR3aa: CASSLGQGAYEQYF

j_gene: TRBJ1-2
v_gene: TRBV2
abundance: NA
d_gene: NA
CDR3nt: TGTGCCAGTGGAGAACCGGGAATTCCAGATGGCTACACCTTC
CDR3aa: CASGEPGIPDGYTF

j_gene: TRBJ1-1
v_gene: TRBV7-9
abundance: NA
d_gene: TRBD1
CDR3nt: TGTGCCAGCACCGGACAGGGTAACACTGAAGCTTTCTTT
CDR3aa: CASTGQGNTEAFF

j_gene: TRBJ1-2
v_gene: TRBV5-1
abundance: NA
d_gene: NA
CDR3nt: TGCGCCAGCAGCTTGGATGCAGGGGATGGCTTGGGGGGCTACACCTTC
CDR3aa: CASSLDAGDGLGGYTF

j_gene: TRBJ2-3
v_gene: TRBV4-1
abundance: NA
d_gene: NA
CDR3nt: TGCGCCAGCAGCCGAGGGATGACAGGTACCAGCACAGATACGCAGTATTTT
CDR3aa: CASSRGMTGTSTDTQYF

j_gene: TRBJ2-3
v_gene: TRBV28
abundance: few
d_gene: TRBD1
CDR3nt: TGTGCCAGCAGACTTAGGGGGCTAGGCACAGATACGCAGTATTTT
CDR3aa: CASRLRGLGTDTQYF

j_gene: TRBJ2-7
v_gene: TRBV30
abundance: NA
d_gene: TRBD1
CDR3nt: TGTGCCTGGAGTTTGAACAGGGGTTACGAGCAGTACTTC
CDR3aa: CAWSLNRGYEQYF

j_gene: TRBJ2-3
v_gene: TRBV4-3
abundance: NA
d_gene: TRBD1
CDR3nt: TGCGCCAGCAGCCAGACAGGGGCAGGGACAGATACGCAGTATTTT
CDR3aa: CASSQTGAGTDTQYF

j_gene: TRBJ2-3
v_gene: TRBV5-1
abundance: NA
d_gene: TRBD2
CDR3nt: TGCGCCAGCAGCACCGGGACTAGCGGGGATACGCAGTATTTT
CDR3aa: CASSTGTSGDTQYF

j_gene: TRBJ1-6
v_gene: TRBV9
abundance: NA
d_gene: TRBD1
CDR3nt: TGTGCCAGCAGCCTGGGACAGGGTATCGATTCACCCCTCCACTTT
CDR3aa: CASSLGQGIDSPLHF

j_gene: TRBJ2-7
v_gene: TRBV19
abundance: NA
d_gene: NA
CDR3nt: TGTGCCAGTAGTATAACCCAGGGGACCTCCTACGAGCAGTACTTC
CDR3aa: CASSITQGTSYEQYF

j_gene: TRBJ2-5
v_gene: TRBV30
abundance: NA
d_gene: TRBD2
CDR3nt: TGTGCCTGGAGCGGCGGGGGGCCTTACCAAGAGACCCAGTACTTC
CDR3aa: CAWSGGGPYQETQYF

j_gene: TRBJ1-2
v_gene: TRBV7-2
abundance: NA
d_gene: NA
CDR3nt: TGTGCCAGCAGCCCCGATGGGGGGGCCAACTATGGCTACACCTTC
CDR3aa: CASSPDGGANYGYTF

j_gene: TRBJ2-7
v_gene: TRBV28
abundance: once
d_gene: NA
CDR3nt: TGTGCCAGCAGCGCTAGGGAGAACGAGCAGTACTTC
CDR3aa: CASSARENEQYF

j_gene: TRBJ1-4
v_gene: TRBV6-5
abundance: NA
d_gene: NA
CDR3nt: TGTGCCAGCAGTTACAGTGGACAAACTAATGAAAAACTGTTTTTT
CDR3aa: CASSYSGQTNEKLFF

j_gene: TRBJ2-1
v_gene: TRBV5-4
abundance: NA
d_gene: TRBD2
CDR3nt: TGTGCCAGCAGCTCCCTAGCGGGGGGCACTTACAATGAGCAGTTCTTC
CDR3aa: CASSSLAGGTYNEQFF

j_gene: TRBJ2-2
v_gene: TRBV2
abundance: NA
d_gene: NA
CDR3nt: TGTGCCAGCAGTGGGGCAGGGTCGACCGGGGAGCTGTTTTTT
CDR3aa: CASSGAGSTGELFF

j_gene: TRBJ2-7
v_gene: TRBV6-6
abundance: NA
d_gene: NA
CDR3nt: TGTGCCAGCAGTTACGGGGCCTATTCCTACGAGCAGTACTTC
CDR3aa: CASSYGAYSYEQYF

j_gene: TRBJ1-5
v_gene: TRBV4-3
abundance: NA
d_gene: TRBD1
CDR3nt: TGCGCCAGCAGCCAAGATTTCCCTGCCGGGACAGTGTATCAGCCCCAGCATTTT
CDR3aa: CASSQDFPAGTVYQPQHF

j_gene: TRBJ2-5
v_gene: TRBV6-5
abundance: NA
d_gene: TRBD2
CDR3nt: TGTGCCAGCAATACGGGGGGACGGCAAGAGACCCAGTACTTC
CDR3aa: CASNTGGRQETQYF

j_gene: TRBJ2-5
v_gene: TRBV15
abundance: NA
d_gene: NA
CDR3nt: TGTGCCACCAGCAGAGAGACGGGAAGTAAAGAGACCCAGTACTTC
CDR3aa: CATSRETGSKETQYF

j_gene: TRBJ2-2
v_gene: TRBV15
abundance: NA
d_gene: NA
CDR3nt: TGTGCCGCCAGCATACGGGGTGACACCGGGGAGCTGTTTTTT
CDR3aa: CAASIRGDTGELFF

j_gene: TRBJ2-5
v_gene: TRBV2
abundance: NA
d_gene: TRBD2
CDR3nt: TGTGCCAGCAGTAGGGGACTAGTGAAAGAGACCCAGTACTTC
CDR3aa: CASSRGLVKETQYF

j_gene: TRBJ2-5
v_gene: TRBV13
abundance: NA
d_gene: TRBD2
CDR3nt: TGTGCCAGCAGCTCTACTAGCGGGGGGGCGTCGGCAGAGACCCAGTACTTC
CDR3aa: CASSSTSGGASAETQYF

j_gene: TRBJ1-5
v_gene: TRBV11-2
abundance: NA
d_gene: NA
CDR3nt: TGTGCCAGCAGCTTAGGCTCAGACAATCAGCCCCAGCATTTT
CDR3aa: CASSLGSDNQPQHF

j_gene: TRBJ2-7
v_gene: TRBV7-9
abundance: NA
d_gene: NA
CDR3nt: TGTGCCAGCAGCGCCCGGGACAGCAACGACAAGGAGGGGGAGCAGTACTTC
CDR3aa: CASSARDSNDKEGEQYF

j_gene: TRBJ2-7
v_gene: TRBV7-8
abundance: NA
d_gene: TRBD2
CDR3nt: TGTGCCAGCAGCTTGACTAGCGGGGGCCCCTACGAGCAGTACTTC
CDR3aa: CASSLTSGGPYEQYF

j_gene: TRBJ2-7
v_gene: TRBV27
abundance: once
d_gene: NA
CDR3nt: TGTGCCAGCAGTTTAGAGGGCAGCTCCTACGAGCAGTACTTC
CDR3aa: CASSLEGSSYEQYF

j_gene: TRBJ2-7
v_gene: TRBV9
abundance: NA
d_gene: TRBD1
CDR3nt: TGTGCCAGCACCCAGGGCAGGGGGCCCTACGAGCAGTACTTC
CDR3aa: CASTQGRGPYEQYF

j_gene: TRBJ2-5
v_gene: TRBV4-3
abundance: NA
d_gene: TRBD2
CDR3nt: TGCGCCAGCAGCCAAGCTCTCGGGGGGATAGGGCAAGAGACCCAGTACTTC
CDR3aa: CASSQALGGIGQETQYF

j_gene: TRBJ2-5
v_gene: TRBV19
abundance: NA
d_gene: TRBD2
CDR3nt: TGTGCCAGTAGTATCAATGCGGGGGAAGAGACCCAGTACTTC
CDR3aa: CASSINAGEETQYF